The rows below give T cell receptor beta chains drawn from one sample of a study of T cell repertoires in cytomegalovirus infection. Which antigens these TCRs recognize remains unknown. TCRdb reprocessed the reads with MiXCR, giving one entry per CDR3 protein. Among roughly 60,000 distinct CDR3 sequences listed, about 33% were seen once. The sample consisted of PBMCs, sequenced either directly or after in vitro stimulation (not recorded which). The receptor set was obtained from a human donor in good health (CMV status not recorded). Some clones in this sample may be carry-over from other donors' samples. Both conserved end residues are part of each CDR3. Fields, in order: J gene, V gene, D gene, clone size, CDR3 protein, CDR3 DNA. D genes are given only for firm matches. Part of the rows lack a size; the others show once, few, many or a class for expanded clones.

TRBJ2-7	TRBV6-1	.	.	CASSSLGADSYEQYF	TGTGCCAGCAGTTCTCTCGGGGCAGACTCCTACGAGCAGTACTTC
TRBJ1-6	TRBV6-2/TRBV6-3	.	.	CASSYSTRQGPLHF	TGTGCCAGCAGTTACTCGACGCGGCAAGGGCCCCTCCACTTT
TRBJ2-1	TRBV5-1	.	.	CASSLAPYNEQFF	TGCGCCAGCAGCTTGGCTCCGTACAATGAGCAGTTCTTC
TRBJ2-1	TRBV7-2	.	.	CASSRRRAWEQFF	TGTGCCAGCAGCCGCCGCCGGGCGTGGGAGCAGTTCTTC
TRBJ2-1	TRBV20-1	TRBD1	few	CSARGPGNEQFF	TGCAGTGCCAGGGGGCCGGGTAATGAGCAGTTCTTC
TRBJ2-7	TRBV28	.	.	CASRAAISYEQYF	TGTGCCAGCCGGGCAGCAATCTCCTACGAGCAGTACTTC
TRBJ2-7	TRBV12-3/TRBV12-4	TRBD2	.	CASTPGLAGVGEQYF	TGTGCCAGCACCCCGGGACTAGCGGGAGTTGGGGAGCAGTACTTC
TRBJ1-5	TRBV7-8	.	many	CASSATRGQPQHF	TGTGCCAGCAGCGCAACAAGGGGCCAGCCCCAGCATTTT
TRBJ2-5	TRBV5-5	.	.	CASSFTGETQYF	TGTGCCAGCAGCTTTACCGGAGAGACCCAGTACTTC
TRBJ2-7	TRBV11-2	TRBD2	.	CASRSGRAHYEQYF	TGTGCCAGCCGCAGCGGGAGGGCTCACTACGAGCAGTACTTC
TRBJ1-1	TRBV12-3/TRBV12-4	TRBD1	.	CASKWDRANTEAFF	TGTGCCAGCAAATGGGACAGGGCTAACACTGAAGCTTTCTTT
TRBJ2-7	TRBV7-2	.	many	CASSLGGLGQYF	TGTGCCAGCAGCTTAGGGGGCTTAGGGCAGTACTTC
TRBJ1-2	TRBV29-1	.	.	CSVEDRLDSRGYGYTF	TGCAGCGTTGAAGATCGGTTGGACTCTCGAGGCTATGGCTACACCTTC
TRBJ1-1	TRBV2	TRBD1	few	CAFSRGQNTEAFF	TGTGCCTTCTCCAGGGGGCAAAACACTGAAGCTTTCTTT
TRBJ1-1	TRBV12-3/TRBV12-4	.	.	CASSLLATGLLNTEAFF	TGTGCCAGCAGTTTACTCGCGACAGGCCTTTTGAACACTGAAGCTTTCTTT
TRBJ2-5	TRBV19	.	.	CASSEQAIGRETQYF	TGTGCCAGTAGCGAACAGGCGATCGGTCGGGAGACCCAGTACTTC
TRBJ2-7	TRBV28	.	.	CASSPMLPRPYEQYF	TGTGCCAGCAGCCCCATGCTACCCAGGCCCTACGAGCAGTACTTC
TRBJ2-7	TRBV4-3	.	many	CASSQEMGGANEQYF	TGCGCCAGCAGCCAAGAGATGGGCGGGGCGAACGAGCAGTACTTC
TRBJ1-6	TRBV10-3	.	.	CAISEFVTRGYNSPLHF	TGTGCCATCAGTGAGTTCGTTACCAGGGGTTATAATTCACCCCTCCACTTT
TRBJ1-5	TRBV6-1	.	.	CASSQGRDQPQHF	TGTGCCAGCAGTCAGGGTCGGGATCAGCCCCAGCATTTT
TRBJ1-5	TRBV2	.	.	CASSGDNQPQHF	TGTGCCAGCAGCGGGGACAATCAGCCCCAGCATTTT
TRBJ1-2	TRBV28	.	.	CATHGVFLGGYTF	TGTGCCACCCATGGCGTGTTCCTAGGAGGCTACACCTTC
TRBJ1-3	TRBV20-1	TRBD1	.	CSSAQGQGATSGNTIYF	TGCTCCTCCGCCCAAGGGCAGGGGGCTACCTCTGGAAACACCATATATTTT
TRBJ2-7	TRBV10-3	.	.	CASRSGETDEQYF	TGTGCCTCCCGATCAGGGGAAACTGACGAGCAGTACTTC
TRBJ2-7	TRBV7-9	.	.	CASSLGQGYQQYF	TGTGCCAGCTCCCTTGGCCAGGGTTACCAGCAGTACTTC
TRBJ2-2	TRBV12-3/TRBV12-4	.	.	CASSFAAANTGELFF	TGTGCCAGCAGTTTCGCCGCGGCGAACACCGGGGAGCTGTTTTTT
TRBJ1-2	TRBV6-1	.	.	CASRTGRRGYTF	TGTGCCAGCAGGACCGGGCGCCGAGGCTACACCTTC
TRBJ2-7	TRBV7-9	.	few	CASAFDGDFEQYF	TGTGCCAGCGCATTTGACGGGGATTTCGAGCAGTACTTC
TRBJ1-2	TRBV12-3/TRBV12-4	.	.	CASSQPASRWGYGYTF	TGTGCCAGCAGCCAACCCGCCTCCAGGTGGGGCTATGGCTACACCTTC
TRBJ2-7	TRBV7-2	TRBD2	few	CASSLEGWGTSSYEQYF	TGTGCCAGCAGCTTAGAAGGGTGGGGGACTAGCTCCTACGAGCAGTACTTC
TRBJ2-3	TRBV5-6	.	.	CASIPPGGFQTQYF	TGTGCCAGCATCCCGCCGGGGGGCTTTCAGACGCAGTATTTT
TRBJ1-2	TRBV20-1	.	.	CSAPDIKLAGYTF	TGCAGTGCTCCGGATATCAAGCTAGCCGGCTACACCTTC
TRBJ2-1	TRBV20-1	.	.	CSAPVPGSSYNEQFF	TGCAGTGCCCCAGTCCCAGGGAGCTCCTACAATGAGCAGTTCTTC
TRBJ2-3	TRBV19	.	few	CASRTIPGEGTQYF	TGTGCCAGTAGGACCATTCCGGGAGAGGGCACGCAGTATTTT
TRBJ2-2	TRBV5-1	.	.	CASSPTTNTGELFF	TGCGCCAGCAGCCCTACTACGAACACCGGGGAGCTGTTTTTT
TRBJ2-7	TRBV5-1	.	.	CASSGGGDAYEQYF	TGCGCCAGCAGCGGAGGGGGTGACGCCTACGAGCAGTACTTC
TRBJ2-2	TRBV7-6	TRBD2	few	CASSLLLAGENTGELFF	TGTGCCAGCAGCTTACTGCTAGCGGGGGAGAACACCGGGGAGCTGTTTTTT
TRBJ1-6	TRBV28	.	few	CASSLDGRANAYNSPLHF	TGTGCCAGCAGTTTAGATGGCCGAGCAAACGCCTATAATTCACCCCTCCACTTT
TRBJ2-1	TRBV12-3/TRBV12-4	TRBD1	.	CASSFIAQGGKFF	TGTGCCAGCAGTTTTATTGCCCAAGGGGGCAAGTTCTTC
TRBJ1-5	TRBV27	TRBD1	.	CASSLTGTGGNQPQHF	TGTGCCAGCAGTTTAACCGGGACAGGGGGCAATCAGCCCCAGCATTTT
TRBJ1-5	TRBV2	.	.	CATRRTVNQPQHF	TGTGCCACCCGGAGGACAGTTAATCAGCCCCAGCATTTT
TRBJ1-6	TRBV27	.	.	CASTLGGPDSPLHF	TGTGCCAGCACCTTGGGAGGTCCCGACTCACCCCTCCACTTT
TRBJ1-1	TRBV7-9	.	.	CASSKRDEAFF	TGTGCCAGCAGCAAAAGGGATGAAGCTTTCTTT
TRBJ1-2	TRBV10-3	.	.	CAISESNAGTSDTF	TGTGCCATCAGTGAGTCAAACGCCGGCACTAGCGACACCTTC
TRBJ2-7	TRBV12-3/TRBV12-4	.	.	CASQRRGGPSYEQYF	TGTGCCAGCCAACGTAGGGGGGGGCCCTCCTACGAGCAGTACTTC
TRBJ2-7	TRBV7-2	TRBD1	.	CASSLGQGPNYEQYF	TGTGCCAGCAGCTTGGGACAGGGGCCTAACTACGAGCAGTACTTC
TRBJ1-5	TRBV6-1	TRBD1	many	CASSETGVQPQHF	TGTGCCAGCAGTGAGACAGGGGTTCAGCCCCAGCATTTT
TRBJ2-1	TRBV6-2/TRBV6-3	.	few	CASTIRGVEQFF	TGTGCCAGCACTATAAGGGGAGTCGAGCAGTTCTTC
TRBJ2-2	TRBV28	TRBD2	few	CASPAGVANTGELFF	TGTGCCAGCCCCGCGGGGGTCGCGAACACCGGGGAGCTGTTTTTT
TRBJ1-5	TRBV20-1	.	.	CSGAVAPNQPQHF	TGCAGTGGGGCGGTGGCACCCAATCAGCCCCAGCATTTT
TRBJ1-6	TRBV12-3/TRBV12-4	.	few	CASRRKGLGSPLHF	TGTGCCAGCAGACGTAAGGGCTTAGGATCACCCCTCCACTTT
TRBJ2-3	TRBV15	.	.	CATSSHPLADTQYF	TGTGCCACCAGCAGCCACCCACTGGCAGATACGCAGTATTTT
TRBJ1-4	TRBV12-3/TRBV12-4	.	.	CASSPSGGDEKLFF	TGTGCCAGCAGTCCTTCCGGGGGGGATGAAAAACTGTTTTTT
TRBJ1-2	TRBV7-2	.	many	CASSLVPSYGYTF	TGTGCCAGCAGCTTAGTGCCTAGCTATGGCTACACCTTC
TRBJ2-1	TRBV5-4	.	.	CASSLSSYNEQFF	TGTGCCAGCAGCTTGAGCTCCTACAATGAGCAGTTCTTC
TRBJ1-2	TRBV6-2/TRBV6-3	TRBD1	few	CASRTGQIYGYTF	TGTGCCAGCAGAACGGGACAGATCTATGGCTACACCTTC
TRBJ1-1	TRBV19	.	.	CASSIPNQGPYTEAFF	TGTGCCAGTAGTATACCCAACCAGGGGCCGTACACTGAAGCTTTCTTT
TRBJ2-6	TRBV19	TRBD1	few	CASSSDRGSPGANVLTF	TGTGCCAGTAGTTCAGACAGGGGTTCCCCTGGGGCCAACGTCCTGACTTTC
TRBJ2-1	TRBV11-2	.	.	CASSPRRGSAYNEQFF	TGTGCCAGCAGCCCCAGACGAGGGAGCGCCTACAATGAGCAGTTCTTC
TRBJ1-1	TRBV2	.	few	CASSDPPGPPFF	TGTGCCAGCAGTGACCCGCCAGGCCCTCCTTTCTTT